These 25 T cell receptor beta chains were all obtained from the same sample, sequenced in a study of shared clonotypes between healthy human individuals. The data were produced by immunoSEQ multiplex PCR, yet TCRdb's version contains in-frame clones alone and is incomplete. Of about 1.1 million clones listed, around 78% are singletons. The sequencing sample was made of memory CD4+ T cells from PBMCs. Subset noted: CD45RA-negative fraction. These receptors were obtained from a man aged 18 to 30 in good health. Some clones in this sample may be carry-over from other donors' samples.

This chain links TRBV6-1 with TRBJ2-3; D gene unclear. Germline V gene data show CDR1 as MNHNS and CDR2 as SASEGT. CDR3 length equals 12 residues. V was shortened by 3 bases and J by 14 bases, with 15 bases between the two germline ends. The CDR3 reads CASSDGSELPYF. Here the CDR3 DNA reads TGTGCCAGCAGTGATGGTTCGGAGTTGCCGTATTTT.

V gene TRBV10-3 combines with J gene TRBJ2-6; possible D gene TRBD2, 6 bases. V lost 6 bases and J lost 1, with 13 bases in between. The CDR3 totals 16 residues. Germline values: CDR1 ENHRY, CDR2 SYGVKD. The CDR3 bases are TGTGCCATCAGCGAGGGGAGGAGATCTGGGGCCAACGTCCTGACTTTC. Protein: CAISEGRRSGANVLTF.

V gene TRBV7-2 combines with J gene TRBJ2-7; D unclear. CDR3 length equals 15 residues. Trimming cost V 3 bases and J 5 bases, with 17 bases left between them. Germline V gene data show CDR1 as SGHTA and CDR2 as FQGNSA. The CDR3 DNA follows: TGTGCCAGCAGCTTCTTCGGGTACCCCGGCGACGAGCAGTACTTC. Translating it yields CASSFFGYPGDEQYF. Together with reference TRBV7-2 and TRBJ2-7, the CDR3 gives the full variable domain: GAGVSQSPSNKVTEKGKDVELRCDPISGHTALYWYRQSLGQGLEFLIYFQGNSAPDKSGLPSDRFSAERTGGSVSTLTIQRTQQEDSAVYLCASSFFGYPGDEQYFGPGTRLTVT.

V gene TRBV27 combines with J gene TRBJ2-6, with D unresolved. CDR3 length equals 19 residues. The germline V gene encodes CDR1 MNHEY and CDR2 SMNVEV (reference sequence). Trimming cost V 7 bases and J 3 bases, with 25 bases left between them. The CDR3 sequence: CASTLRPPVGSGGANVLTF. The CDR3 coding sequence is TGTGCCAGCACACTAAGGCCTCCGGTTGGGTCAGGTGGGGCCAACGTCCTGACTTTC.

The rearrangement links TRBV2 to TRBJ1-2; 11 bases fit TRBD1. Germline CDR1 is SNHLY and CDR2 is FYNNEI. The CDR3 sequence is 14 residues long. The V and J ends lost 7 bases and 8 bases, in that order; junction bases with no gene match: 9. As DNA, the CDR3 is TGTGCCAGCATGGAGGACAGGGGGCCAAGAGGCTACACCTTC. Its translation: CASMEDRGPRGYTF. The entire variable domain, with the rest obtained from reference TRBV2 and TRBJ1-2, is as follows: EPEVTQTPSHQVTQMGQEVILRCVPISNHLYFYWYRQILGQKVEFLVSFYNNEISEKSEIFDDQFSVERPDGSNFTLKIRSTKLEDSAMYFCASMEDRGPRGYTFGSGTRLTVV.

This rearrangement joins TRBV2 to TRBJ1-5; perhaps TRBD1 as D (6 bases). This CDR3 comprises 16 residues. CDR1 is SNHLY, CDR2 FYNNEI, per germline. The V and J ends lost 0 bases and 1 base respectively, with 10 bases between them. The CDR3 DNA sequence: TGTGCCAGCAGTGAAGCTGGTGGGACAAGCAATCAGCCCCAGCATTTT. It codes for CASSEAGGTSNQPQHF.

CDR3 amino acids: CATGQVNTGELFF. CDR3 in DNA: TGTGCCACCGGACAGGTCAACACCGGGGAGCTGTTTTTT. The chain recombines TRBV15 with TRBJ2-2, with 7 nucleotides matching TRBD1. This CDR3 is 13 amino acids long. V lost 8 bases and J lost 2; bases outside the gene matches: 2. CDR1 is LNHNV and CDR2 is YYDKDF in the germline V gene (reference sequence).

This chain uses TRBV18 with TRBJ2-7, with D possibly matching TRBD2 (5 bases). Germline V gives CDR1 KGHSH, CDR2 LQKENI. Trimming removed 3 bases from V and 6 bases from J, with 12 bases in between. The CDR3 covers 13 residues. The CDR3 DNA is TGTGCCAGCTCACCGCCCGGCGGGCCCGAGCAGTACTTC. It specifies CASSPPGGPEQYF.

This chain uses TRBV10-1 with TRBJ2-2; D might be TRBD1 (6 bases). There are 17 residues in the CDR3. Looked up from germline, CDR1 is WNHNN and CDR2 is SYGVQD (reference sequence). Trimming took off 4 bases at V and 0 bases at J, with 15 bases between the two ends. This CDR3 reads CASSGRGRTSNTGELFF. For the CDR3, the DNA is TGCGCCAGCAGTGGCAGGGGCCGAACATCGAACACCGGGGAGCTGTTTTTT.

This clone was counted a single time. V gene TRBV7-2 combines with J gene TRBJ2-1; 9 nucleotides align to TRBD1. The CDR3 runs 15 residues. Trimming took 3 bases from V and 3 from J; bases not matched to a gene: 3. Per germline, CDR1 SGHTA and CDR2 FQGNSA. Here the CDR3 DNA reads TGTGCCAGCAGCTTTAGACAGGGGGACTACAATGAGCAGTTCTTC. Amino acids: CASSFRQGDYNEQFF.

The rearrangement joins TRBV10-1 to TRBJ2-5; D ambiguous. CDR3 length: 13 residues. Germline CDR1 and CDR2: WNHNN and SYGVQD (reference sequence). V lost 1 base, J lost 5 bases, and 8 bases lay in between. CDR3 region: CASSECRLETQYF. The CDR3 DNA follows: TGCGCCAGCAGTGAGTGTAGACTGGAGACCCAGTACTTC.

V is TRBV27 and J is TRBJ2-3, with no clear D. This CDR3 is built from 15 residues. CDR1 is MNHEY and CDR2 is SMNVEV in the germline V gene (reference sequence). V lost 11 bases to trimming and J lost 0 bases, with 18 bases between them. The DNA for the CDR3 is TGTGCCGCCTCAGCAGTTTCCCTTAGCACAGATACGCAGTATTTT. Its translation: CAASAVSLSTDTQYF.

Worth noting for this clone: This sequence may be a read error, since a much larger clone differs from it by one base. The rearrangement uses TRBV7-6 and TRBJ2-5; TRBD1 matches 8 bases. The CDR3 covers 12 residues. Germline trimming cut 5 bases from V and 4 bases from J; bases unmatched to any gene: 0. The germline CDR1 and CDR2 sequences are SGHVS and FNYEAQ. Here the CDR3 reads CASSDRGETQYF. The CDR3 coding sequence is TGTGCCAGCAGCGACAGGGGAGAGACCCAGTACTTC.

The CDR3 sequence is CASSLQGVLGSGNTIYF. CDR3 sequence (DNA): TGCGCCAGCAGCTTACAAGGTGTTTTGGGATCTGGAAACACCATATATTTT. The rearrangement joins TRBV5-1 to TRBJ1-3, with D hard to call. CDR1 SGHRS and CDR2 YFSETQ come from the germline V gene. The ends were cut back, 2 bases at V and 1 base at J, with 16 bases in the middle. The CDR3 contains 17 residues.

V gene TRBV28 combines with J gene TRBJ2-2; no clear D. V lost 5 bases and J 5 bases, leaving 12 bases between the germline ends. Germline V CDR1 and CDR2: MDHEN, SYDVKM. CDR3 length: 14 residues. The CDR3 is CASSVGGGTGELFF. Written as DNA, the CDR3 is TGTGCCAGCAGTGTGGGTGGTGGTACCGGGGAGCTGTTTTTT.

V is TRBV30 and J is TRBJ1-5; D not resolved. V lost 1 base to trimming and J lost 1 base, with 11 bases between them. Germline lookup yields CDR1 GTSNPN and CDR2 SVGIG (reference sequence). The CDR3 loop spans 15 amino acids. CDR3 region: CAWSGRVGSNQPQHF. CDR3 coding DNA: TGTGCCTGGAGTGGAAGGGTCGGGAGCAATCAGCCCCAGCATTTT.

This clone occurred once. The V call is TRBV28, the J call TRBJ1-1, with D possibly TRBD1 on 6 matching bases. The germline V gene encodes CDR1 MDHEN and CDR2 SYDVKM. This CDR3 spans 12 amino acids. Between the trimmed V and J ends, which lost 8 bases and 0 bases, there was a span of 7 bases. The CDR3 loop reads CASGQMNTEAFF. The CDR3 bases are TGTGCCAGCGGACAGATGAACACTGAAGCTTTCTTT.

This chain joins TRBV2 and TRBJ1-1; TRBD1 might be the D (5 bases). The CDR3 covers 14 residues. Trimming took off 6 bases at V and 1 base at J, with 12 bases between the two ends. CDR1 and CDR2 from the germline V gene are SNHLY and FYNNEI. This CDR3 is CASRRWDANTEAFF. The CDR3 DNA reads TGTGCCAGCAGGCGATGGGACGCGAACACTGAAGCTTTCTTT. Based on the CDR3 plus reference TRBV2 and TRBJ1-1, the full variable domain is EPEVTQTPSHQVTQMGQEVILRCVPISNHLYFYWYRQILGQKVEFLVSFYNNEISEKSEIFDDQFSVERPDGSNFTLKIRSTKLEDSAMYFCASRRWDANTEAFFGQGTRLTVV.

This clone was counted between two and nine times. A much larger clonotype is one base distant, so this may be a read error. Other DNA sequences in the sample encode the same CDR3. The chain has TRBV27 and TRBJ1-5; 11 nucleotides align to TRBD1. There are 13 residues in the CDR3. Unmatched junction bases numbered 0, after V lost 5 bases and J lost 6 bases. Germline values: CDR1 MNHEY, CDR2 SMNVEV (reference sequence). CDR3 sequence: CASSGTGGQPQHF. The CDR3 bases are TGTGCCAGCAGTGGGACAGGGGGTCAGCCCCAGCATTTT.

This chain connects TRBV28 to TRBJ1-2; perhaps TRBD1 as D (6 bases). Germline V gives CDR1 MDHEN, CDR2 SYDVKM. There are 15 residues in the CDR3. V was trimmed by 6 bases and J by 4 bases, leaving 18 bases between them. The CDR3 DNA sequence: TGTGCCAGCAGACCACCACTACAGGGTGGCTATGGCTACACCTTC. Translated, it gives CASRPPLQGGYGYTF.

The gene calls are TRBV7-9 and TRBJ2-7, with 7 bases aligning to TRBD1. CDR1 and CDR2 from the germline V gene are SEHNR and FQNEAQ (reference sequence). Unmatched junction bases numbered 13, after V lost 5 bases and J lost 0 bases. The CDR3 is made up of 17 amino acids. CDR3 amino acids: CASSVTPGQRSSYEQYF. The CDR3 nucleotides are TGTGCCAGCAGCGTGACCCCGGGACAGAGGAGCTCCTACGAGCAGTACTTC.

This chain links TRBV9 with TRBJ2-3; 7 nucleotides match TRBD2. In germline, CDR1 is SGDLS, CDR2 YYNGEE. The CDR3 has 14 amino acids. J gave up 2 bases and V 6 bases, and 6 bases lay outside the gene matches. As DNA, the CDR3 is TGTGCCAGCAACCTGGGACTAAACACAGATACGCAGTATTTT. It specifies CASNLGLNTDTQYF.

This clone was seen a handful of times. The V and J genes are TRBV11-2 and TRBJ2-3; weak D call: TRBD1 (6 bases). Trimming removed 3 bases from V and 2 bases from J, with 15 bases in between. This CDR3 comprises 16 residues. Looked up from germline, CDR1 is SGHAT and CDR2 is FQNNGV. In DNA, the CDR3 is TGTGCCAGCAGCTTGAGGCCAGGGGCTGACACAGATACGCAGTATTTT. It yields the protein CASSLRPGADTDTQYF.

DNA for the CDR3: TGCAGCGTTGAAGATCGTCTAACAGGGTCTAACTATGGCTACACCTTC. It specifies CSVEDRLTGSNYGYTF. J is TRBJ1-2 and V is TRBV29-1; possibly TRBD1 for D (6 bases). CDR3 length equals 16 residues. Germline lookup yields CDR1 SQVTM and CDR2 ANQGSEA. V was pared by 0 bases and J by 0 bases, with 14 bases between.

CDR3 nucleotide sequence: TGTGCCAGCAGTATTACGGGACAGGTGTTGACCGGGGAGCTGTTTTTT. This translates into CASSITGQVLTGELFF. The V and J genes are TRBV2 and TRBJ2-2, with 8 bases lining up with TRBD1. This CDR3 contains 16 residues. Trimming cost V 5 bases and J 5 bases; bases outside gene matches: 10. Looked up from germline, CDR1 is SNHLY and CDR2 is FYNNEI.